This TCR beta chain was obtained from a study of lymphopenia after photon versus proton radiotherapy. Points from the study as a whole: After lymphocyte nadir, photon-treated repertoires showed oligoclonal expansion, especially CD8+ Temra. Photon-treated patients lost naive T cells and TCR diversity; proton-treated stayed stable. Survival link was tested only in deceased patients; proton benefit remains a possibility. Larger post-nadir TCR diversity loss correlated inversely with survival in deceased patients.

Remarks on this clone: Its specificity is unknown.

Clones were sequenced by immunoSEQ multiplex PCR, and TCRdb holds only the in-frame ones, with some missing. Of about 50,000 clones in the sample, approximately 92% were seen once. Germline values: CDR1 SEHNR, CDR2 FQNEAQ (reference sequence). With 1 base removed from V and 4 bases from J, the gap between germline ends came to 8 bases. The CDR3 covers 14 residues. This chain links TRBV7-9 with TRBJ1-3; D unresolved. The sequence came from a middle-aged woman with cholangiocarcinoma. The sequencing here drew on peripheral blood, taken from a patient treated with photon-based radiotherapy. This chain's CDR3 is CASSLGVGGNTIYF. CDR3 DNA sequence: TGTGCCAGCAGCTTAGGGGTAGGGGGAAACACCATATATTTT.